Each of the 5 T cell receptor beta chains below was sequenced from the same sample in a study of T cells in Graves' hyperthyroidism and ophthalmopathy. What was amplified from RNA transcripts were TCR beta CDR3 regions. The study used the HTBI primer set for a first-round RT-PCR of the TCR CDR3. TCRdb independently ran MiXCR on the multiplex PCR reads; one entry per CDR3 protein. The sample records about 570,000 distinct CDR3 sequences, about 43% being singletons. Sequenced: peripheral blood or thyroid tissue (not recorded which). The receptor set was obtained from an adult woman with Graves' disease, either hyperthyroidism or ophthalmopathy (not recorded which).

V usage is TRBV28 and J usage is TRBJ2-6, with 9 bases lining up with TRBD1. CDR1 is MDHEN and CDR2 is SYDVKM in the germline V gene. After removal of 5 bases from V and 4 bases from J, the junction contained 12 bases not matched to a gene. The CDR3 runs to 18 residues. The CDR3 protein is CASSAVPGQGTGANVLTF. The CDR3, as DNA: TGTGCCAGCAGTGCCGTCCCGGGACAGGGAACCGGGGCCAACGTCCTGACTTTC.

This clonotype occurred once. The V gene is TRBV7-6, the J gene TRBJ2-7; D ambiguous. CDR1 is SGHVS, CDR2 FNYEAQ, per germline. The CDR3 is 15 amino acids. V was trimmed by 1 base and J by 6 bases, leaving 16 bases between them. CDR3 sequence: CASSLGARTLFEQYF. The CDR3 DNA reads TGTGCCAGCAGCTTAGGGGCTAGGACGTTATTCGAGCAGTACTTC.

This clonotype was observed at least ten times. The chain links TRBV2 to TRBJ1-2, with a tentative D call TRBD1 (5 bases). Germline CDR1 and CDR2: SNHLY and FYNNEI. CDR3 size: 15 residues. The ends were cut back, 6 bases at V and 3 bases at J, with 17 bases in the middle. The CDR3 DNA reads TGTGCCAGCAGGGAGAGATGGGGGGTTTACTATGGCTACACCTTC. Residues: CASRERWGVYYGYTF.

In its sample, this clonotype was seen once. A junction end diverges from the germline sequence, so it may reflect a read error. CDR3 DNA: TGTGCCAGCAGGAGACAGTTGAACACTGGGGAGCTGTTTTTT. This sequence encodes CASRRQLNTGELFF. This rearrangement joins TRBV6-1 to TRBJ2-2; D is possibly TRBD1 (5 bases). This CDR3 is 14 amino acids long. Germline CDR1 and CDR2: MNHNS and SASEGT.

This clonotype was seen ten or more times. CDR3 in DNA: TGTGCCAGCAGGGTGACAAAAACGCGGCCCCAGCATTTT. It is translated as CASRVTKTRPQHF. J is TRBJ1-5 and V is TRBV6-1; D ambiguous. The CDR3 consists of 13 residues. V lost 6 bases and J 9 bases, leaving 15 bases between the germline ends. CDR1 and CDR2 (germline): MNHNS, SASEGT.